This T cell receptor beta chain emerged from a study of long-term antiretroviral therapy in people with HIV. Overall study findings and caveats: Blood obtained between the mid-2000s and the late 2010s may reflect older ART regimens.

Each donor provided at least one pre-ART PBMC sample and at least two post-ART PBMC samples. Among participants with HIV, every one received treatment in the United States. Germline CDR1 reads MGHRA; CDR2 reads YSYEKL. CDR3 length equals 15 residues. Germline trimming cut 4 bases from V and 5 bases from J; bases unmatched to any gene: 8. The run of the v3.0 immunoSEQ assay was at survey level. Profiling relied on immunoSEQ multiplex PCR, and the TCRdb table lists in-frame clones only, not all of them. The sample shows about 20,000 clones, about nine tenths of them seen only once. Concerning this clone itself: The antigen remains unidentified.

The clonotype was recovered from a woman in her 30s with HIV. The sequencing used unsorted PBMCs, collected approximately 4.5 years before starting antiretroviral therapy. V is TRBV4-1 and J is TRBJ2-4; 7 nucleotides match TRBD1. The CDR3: CASSPSGTVQNIQYF. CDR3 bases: TGCGCCAGCAGCCCGTCCGGGACAGTTCAAAACATTCAGTACTTC.